These 3 T cell receptor beta chains originate from one sample sequenced in a study of shared clonotypes between healthy human individuals. Method: immunoSEQ multiplex PCR; TCRdb's copy keeps in-frame clones and lacks some. The table records 850,000 to 1,200,000 clones, more than 60% of them present only once. Sequenced material: memory CD4+ T cells sorted from blood. Subset indicated: CD45RA-negative fraction. The receptors shown here come from a man younger than 35 in good health.

The chain recombines TRBV5-6 with TRBJ2-7, with TRBD1 matching 10 bases. Looked up from germline, CDR1 is SGHDT and CDR2 is YYEEEE. With 4 bases clipped from V and 6 bases from J, the junction kept 7 bases outside the gene matches. The length of the CDR3 is 14 residues. The CDR3 DNA is TGTGCCAGCAGCCCGCGACAGGGGGCTCGCGAGCAGTACTTC. It is translated as CASSPRQGAREQYF.

This clone is a singleton in its sample. The chain couples TRBV5-8 to TRBJ1-3, with D possibly being TRBD1 (5 bases). The germline V gene has CDR1 SGHTS and CDR2 YDEGEE. Between the trimmed V and J ends, which lost 1 base and 2 bases, there was a span of 7 bases. The CDR3 consists of 14 residues. The CDR3 protein is CASSLWGAGNTIYF. The DNA for the CDR3 is TGTGCCAGCAGCTTGTGGGGGGCTGGAAACACCATATATTTT.

The genes are TRBV15 and TRBJ1-1, with 9 bases that match TRBD1. V was clipped by 2 bases and J by 4 bases; unmatched bases: 5. This CDR3 spans 15 amino acids. CDR1 is LNHNV and CDR2 is YYDKDF in the germline V gene (reference sequence). The DNA for the CDR3 is TGTGCCACCAGCAGACAACAGGGGGCCGCCACTGAAGCTTTCTTT. Its translation: CATSRQQGAATEAFF. Looking up the rest from reference TRBV15 and TRBJ1-1 gives the full variable domain: DAMVIQNPRYQVTQFGKPVTLSCSQTLNHNVMYWYQQKSSQAPKLLFHYYDKDFNNEADTPDNFQSRRPNTSFCFLDIRSPGLGDTAMYLCATSRQQGAATEAFFGQGTRLTVV.